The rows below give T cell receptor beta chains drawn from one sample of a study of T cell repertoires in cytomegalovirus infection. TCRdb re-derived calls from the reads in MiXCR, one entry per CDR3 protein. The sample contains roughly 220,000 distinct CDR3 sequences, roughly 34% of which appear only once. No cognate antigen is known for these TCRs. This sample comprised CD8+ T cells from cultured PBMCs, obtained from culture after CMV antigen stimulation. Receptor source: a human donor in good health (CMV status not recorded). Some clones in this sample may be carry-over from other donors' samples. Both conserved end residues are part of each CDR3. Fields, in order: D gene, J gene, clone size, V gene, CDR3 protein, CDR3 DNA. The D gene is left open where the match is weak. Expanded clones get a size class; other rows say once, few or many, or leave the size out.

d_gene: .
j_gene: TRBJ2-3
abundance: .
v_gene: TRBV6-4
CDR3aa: CASSAGTSTDTQYF
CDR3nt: TGTGCCAGCAGTGCCGGGACTAGCACAGATACGCAGTATTTT

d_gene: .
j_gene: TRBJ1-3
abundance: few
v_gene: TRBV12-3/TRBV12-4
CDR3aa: CASSLTTGGNTIYF
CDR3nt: TGTGCCAGCAGTCTCACGACAGGAGGAAACACCATATATTTT

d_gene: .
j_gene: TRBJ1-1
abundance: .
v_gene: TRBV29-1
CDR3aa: CSVENRVNTEAFF
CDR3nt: TGCAGCGTTGAGAACAGGGTGAACACTGAAGCTTTCTTT

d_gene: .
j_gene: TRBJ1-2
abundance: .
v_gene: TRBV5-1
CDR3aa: CASSLSDGDYGYTF
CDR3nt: TGCGCCAGCAGCCTCAGTGACGGAGACTATGGCTACACCTTC

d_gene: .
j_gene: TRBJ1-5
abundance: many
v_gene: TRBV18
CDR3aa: CASSPQDGNQPQHF
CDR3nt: TGTGCCAGCTCACCTCAGGACGGCAATCAGCCCCAGCATTTT

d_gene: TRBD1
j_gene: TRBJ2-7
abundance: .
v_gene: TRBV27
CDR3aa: CASSTPRTGIHEQYF
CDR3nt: TGTGCCAGCAGTACGCCCCGGACAGGGATCCACGAGCAGTACTTC

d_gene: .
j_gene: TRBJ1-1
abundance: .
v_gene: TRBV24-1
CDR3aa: CATSAGNTEAFF
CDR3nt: TGTGCCACCAGTGCAGGGAACACTGAAGCTTTCTTT

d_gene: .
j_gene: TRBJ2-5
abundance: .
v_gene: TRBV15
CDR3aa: CATSRVPGDQETQYF
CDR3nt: TGTGCCACCAGCAGAGTTCCAGGGGACCAGGAGACCCAGTACTTC

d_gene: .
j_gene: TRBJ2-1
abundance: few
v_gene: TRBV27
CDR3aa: CASSNPGTTGPQEQFF
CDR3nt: TGTGCCAGCAGCAATCCCGGGACTACAGGGCCCCAAGAGCAGTTCTTC

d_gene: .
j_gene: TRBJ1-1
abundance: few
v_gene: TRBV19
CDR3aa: CATSPGLNTEAFF
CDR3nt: TGTGCCACTTCTCCTGGGCTGAACACTGAAGCTTTCTTT

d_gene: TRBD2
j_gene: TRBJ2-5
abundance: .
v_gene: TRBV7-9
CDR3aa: CASSSSGTSGWDQETQYF
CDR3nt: TGTGCCAGCAGCTCCTCCGGGACTAGCGGGTGGGACCAAGAGACCCAGTACTTC

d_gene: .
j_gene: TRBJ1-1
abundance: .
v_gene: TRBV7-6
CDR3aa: CASSLQGHTEAFF
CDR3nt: TGTGCCAGCAGCTTACAGGGCCACACTGAAGCTTTCTTT

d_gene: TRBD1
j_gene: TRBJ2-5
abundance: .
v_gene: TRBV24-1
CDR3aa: CATSDYRGRGRAETQYF
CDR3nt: TGTGCCACCAGTGATTACAGGGGGCGAGGACGGGCAGAGACCCAGTACTTC

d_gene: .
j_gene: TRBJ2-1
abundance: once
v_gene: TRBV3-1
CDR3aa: CASSQDPFETLRKNEQFF
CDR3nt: TGTGCCAGCAGCCAAGATCCATTCGAGACCCTCAGGAAGAATGAGCAGTTCTTC

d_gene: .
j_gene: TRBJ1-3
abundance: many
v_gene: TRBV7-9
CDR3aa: CASRQGTQLPPVNTIYF
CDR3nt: TGTGCCAGCAGGCAGGGGACACAACTGCCCCCGGTAAACACCATATATTTT

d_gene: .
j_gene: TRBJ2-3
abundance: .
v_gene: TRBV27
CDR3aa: CASSPIETDTQYF
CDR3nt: TGTGCCAGCAGTCCCATCGAGACAGATACGCAGTATTTT

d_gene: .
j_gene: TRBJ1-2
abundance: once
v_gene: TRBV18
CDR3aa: CASSIRQASNYGYTF
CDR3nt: TGTGCCAGCTCAATACGACAGGCTTCTAACTATGGCTACACCTTC

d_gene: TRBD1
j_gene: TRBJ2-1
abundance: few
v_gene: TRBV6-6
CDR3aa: CASIFRDRAFNEQFF
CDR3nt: TGTGCCAGCATTTTTCGGGACAGGGCTTTCAATGAGCAGTTCTTC

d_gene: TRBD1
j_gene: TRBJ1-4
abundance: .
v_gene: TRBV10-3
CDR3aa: CATATGQDEKLFF
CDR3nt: TGTGCCACCGCGACAGGGCAGGATGAAAAACTGTTTTTT

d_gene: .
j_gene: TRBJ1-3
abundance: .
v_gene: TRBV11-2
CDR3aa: CASSYASGNTIYF
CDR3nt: TGTGCCAGCAGCTATGCCTCAGGAAACACCATATATTTT

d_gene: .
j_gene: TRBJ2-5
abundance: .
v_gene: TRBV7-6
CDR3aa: CASSPRASRQETQYF
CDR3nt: TGTGCCAGCAGCCCCCGGGCCTCTCGGCAAGAGACCCAGTACTTC

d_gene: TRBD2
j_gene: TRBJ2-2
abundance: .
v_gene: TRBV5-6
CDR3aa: CASSSQVSGRIGELFF
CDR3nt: TGTGCCAGCAGCTCCCAGGTTAGCGGGAGAATCGGGGAGCTGTTTTTT

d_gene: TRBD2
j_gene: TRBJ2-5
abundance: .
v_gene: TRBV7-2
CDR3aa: CASSYPRGEETQYF
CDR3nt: TGTGCCAGCAGCTACCCGCGGGGGGAAGAGACCCAGTACTTC